This T cell receptor (beta chain) was captured in a study of yellow fever vaccine responses in identical twins. Via MiXCR, TCRdb re-called the RT-PCR reads, giving one row per CDR3 protein. Counted here are over a thousand distinct CDR3 sequences, around 88% occurring once; the ten biggest clones make up 9.9%. V gave up 4 bases and J gave up 6 bases; unmatched junction bases: 5. CDR1 and CDR2 (germline): LGHNA, YNFKEQ. The CDR3 spans 13 residues. Study-wide points: Twins reportedly had a vaccine T cell response that seemed partly convergent, partly personalized.

This clonotype has a single count. Its antigen is unidentified. The input for sequencing was T cells from blood (PBMCs), unsorted or a sorted subset (not recorded which), taken before or after yellow fever vaccination (not recorded which). The chain uses TRBV4-2 and TRBJ1-1, with 7 bases matching TRBD1. This TCR was sampled from a woman in her late teens or twenties who received the yellow fever vaccine. CDR3 loop: CASSLGGRSEAFF. In DNA, the CDR3 is TGTGCCAGCAGCCTAGGGGGCAGGTCTGAAGCTTTCTTT.